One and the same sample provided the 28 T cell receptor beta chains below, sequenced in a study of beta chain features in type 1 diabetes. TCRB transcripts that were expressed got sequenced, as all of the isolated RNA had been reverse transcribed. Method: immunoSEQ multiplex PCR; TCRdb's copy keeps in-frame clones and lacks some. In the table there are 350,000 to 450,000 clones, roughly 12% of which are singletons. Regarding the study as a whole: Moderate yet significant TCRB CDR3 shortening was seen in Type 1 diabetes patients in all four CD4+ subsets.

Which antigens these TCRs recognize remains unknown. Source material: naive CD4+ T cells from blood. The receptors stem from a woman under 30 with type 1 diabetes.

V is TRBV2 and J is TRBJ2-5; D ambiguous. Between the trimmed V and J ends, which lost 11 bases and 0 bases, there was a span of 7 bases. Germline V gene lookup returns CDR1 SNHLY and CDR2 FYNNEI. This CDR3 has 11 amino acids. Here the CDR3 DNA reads TGTGCCTCCAGGTACCAAGAGACCCAGTACTTC. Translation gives CASRYQETQYF.

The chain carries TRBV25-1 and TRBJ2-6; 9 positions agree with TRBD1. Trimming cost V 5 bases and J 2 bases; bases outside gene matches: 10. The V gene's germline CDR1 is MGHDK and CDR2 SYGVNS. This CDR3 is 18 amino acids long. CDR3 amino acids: CASSRYTGGPAGANVLTF. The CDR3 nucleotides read TGTGCCAGCAGTCGATACACAGGGGGCCCAGCTGGGGCCAACGTCCTGACTTTC.

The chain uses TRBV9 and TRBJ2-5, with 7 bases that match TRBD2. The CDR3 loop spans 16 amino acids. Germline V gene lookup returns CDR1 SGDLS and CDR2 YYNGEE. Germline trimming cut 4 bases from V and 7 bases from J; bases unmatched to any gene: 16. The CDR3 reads CASSLGGDFTWATQYF. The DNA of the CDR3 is TGTGCCAGCAGCCTTGGGGGGGACTTCACCTGGGCGACCCAGTACTTC. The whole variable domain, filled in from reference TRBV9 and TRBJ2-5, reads DSGVTQTPKHLITATGQRVTLRCSPRSGDLSVYWYQQSLDQGLQFLIQYYNGEERAKGNILERFSAQQFPDLHSELNLSSLELGDSALYFCASSLGGDFTWATQYFGPGTRLLVL.

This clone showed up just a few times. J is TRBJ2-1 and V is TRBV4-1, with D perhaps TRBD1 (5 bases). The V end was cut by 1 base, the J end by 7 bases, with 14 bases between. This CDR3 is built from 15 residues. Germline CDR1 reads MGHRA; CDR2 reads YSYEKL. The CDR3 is CASSQASGKRNEQFF. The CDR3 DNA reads TGCGCCAGCAGCCAAGCCTCAGGGAAGAGGAATGAGCAGTTCTTC.

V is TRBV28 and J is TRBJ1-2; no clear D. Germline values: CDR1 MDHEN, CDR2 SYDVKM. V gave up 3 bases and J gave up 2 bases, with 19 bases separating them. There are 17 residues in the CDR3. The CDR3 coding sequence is TGTGCCAGCAGTTTCCCTTCCCGCGGGTGGGGAAACTATGGCTACACCTTC. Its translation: CASSFPSRGWGNYGYTF.

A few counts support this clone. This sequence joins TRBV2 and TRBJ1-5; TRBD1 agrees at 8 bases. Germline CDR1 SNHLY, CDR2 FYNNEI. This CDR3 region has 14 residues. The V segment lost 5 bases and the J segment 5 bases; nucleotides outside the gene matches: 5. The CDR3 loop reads CASSIQGGDQPQHF. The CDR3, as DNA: TGTGCCAGCAGTATACAGGGGGGGGATCAGCCCCAGCATTTT.

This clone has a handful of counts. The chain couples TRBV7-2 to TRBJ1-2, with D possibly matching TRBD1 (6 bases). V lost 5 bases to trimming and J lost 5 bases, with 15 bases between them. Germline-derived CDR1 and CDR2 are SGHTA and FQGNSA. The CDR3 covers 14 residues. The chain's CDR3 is CASSTPGTQYGYTF. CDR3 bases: TGTGCCAGCAGCACCCCCGGGACACAGTATGGCTACACCTTC.

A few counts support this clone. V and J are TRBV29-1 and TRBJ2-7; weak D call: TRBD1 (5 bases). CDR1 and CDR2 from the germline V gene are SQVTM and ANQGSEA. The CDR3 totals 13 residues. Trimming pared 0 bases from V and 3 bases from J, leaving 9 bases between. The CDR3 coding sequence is TGCAGCGTTGAAGATGCGCAGGGCTACGAGCAGTACTTC. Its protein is CSVEDAQGYEQYF.

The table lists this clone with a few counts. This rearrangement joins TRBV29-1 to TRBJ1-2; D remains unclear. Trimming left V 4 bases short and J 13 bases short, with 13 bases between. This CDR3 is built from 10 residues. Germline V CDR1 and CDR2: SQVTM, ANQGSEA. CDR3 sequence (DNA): TGCAGCGTTGGGGTTTCGGGGTCCACCTTC. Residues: CSVGVSGSTF.

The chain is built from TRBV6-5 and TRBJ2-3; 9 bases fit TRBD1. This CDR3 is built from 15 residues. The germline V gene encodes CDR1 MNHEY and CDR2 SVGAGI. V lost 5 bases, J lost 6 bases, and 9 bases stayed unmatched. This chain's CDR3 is CASSQGQGSSDTQYF. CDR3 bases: TGTGCCAGCAGTCAGGGACAGGGATCGAGTGATACGCAGTATTTT.

CDR3 amino acids: CASSFSSGDNEQFF. DNA for the CDR3: TGTGCCAGCAGCTTCTCTAGCGGGGACAATGAGCAGTTCTTC. The chain recombines TRBV7-9 with TRBJ2-1; 9 bases are shared with TRBD2. Germline V gene lookup returns CDR1 SEHNR and CDR2 FQNEAQ (reference sequence). The CDR3 is made up of 14 amino acids. Trimming cost V 3 bases and J 5 bases; bases outside gene matches: 2.

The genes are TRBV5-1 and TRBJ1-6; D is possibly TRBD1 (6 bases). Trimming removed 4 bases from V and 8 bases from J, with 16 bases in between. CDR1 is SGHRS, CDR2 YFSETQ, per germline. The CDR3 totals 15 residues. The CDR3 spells CASSLDRTDYSPLHF. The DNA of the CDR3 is TGCGCCAGCAGCCTTGACCGGACAGATTATTCACCCCTCCACTTT.

CDR3: CASSVAGQGATEAFF. The CDR3 DNA reads TGTGCCAGCAGCGTAGCAGGACAGGGAGCCACTGAAGCTTTCTTT. The rearrangement links TRBV9 to TRBJ1-1, with TRBD1 matching over 8 bases. J was trimmed by 4 bases and V by 0 bases; bases with no gene match: 5. The CDR3 contains 15 residues. The germline CDR1 and CDR2 sequences are SGDLS and YYNGEE.

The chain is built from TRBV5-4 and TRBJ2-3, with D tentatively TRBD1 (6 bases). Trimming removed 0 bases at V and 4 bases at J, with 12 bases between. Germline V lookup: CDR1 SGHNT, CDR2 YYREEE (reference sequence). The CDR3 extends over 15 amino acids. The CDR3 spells CASSLDRVSSDTQYF. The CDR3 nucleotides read TGTGCCAGCAGCTTGGACAGGGTGTCTTCAGATACGCAGTATTTT.

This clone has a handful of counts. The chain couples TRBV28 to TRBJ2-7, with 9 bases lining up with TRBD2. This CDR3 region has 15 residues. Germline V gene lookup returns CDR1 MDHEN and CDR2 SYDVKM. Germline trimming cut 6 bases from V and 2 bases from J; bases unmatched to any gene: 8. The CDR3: CASRPRGGSPYEQYF. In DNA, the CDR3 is TGTGCCAGCAGGCCGCGGGGGGGTAGCCCCTACGAGCAGTACTTC.

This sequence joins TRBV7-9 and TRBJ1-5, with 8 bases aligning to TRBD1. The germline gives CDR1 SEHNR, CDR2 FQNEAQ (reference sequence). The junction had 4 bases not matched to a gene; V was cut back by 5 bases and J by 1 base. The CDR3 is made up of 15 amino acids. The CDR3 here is CASSLQGGSNQPQHF. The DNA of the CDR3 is TGTGCCAGCAGCCTACAGGGGGGGAGCAATCAGCCCCAGCATTTT. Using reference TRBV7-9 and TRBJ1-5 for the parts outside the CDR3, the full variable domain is DTGVSQNPRHKITKRGQNVTFRCDPISEHNRLYWYRQTLGQGPEFLTYFQNEAQLEKSRLLSDRFSAERPKGSFSTLEIQRTEQGDSAMYLCASSLQGGSNQPQHFGDGTRLSIL.

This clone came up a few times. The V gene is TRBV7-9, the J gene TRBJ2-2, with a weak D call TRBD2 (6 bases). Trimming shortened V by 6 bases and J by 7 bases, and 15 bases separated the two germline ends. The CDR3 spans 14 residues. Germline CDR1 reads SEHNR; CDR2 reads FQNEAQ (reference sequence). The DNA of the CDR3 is TGTGCCAGCAGAACCGCGGCGGGGAACGGGGAGCTGTTTTTT. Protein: CASRTAAGNGELFF.

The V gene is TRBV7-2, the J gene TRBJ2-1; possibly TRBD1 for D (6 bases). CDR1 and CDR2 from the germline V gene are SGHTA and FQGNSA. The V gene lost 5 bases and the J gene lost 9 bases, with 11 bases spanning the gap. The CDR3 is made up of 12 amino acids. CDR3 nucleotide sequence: TGTGCCAGCAGCCCGCAGGGGAGTGAGCAGTTCTTC. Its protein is CASSPQGSEQFF.

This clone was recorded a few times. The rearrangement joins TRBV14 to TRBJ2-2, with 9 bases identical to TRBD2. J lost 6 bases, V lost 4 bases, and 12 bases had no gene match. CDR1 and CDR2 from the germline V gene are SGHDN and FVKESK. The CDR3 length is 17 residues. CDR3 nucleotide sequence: TGTGCCAGCAGCCGCTGGGGCTATAGCGGGAGTGCCGGGGAGCTGTTTTTT. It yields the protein CASSRWGYSGSAGELFF.

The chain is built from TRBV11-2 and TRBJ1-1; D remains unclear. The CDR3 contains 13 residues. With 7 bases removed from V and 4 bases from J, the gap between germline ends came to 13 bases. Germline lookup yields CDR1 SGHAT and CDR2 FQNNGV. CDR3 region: CASTREGGTEAFF. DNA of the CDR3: TGTGCCAGCACCCGGGAGGGCGGCACTGAAGCTTTCTTT.

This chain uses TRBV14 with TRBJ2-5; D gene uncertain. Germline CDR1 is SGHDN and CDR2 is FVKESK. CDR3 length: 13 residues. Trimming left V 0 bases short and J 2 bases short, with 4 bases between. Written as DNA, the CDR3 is TGTGCCAGCAGCCAAGAGGAGCAAGAGACCCAGTACTTC. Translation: CASSQEEQETQYF.

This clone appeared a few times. CDR3 bases: TGCGCCAGCAGCTTGGATGGGTCAGGCGTCCTGACTTTC. This codes for CASSLDGSGVLTF. The chain carries TRBV5-1 and TRBJ2-6; no clear D. The CDR3 covers 13 residues. The V end was cut by 0 bases, the J end by 12 bases, with 10 bases between. Germline CDR1 SGHRS, CDR2 YFSETQ.

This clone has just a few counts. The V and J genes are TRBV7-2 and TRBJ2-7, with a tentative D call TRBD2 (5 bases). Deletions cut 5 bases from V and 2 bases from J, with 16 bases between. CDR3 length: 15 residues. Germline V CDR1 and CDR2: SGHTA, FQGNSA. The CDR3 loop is CASSPVEGGAYEQYF. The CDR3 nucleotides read TGTGCCAGCAGCCCAGTCGAGGGCGGAGCCTACGAGCAGTACTTC.

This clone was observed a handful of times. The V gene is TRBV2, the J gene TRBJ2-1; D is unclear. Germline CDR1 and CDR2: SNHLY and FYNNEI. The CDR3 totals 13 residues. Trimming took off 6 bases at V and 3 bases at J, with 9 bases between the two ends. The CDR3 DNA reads TGTGCCAGCAGGGCTTCCCGCTACAATGAGCAGTTCTTC. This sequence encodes CASRASRYNEQFF. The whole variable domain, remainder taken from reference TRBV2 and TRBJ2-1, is EPEVTQTPSHQVTQMGQEVILRCVPISNHLYFYWYRQILGQKVEFLVSFYNNEISEKSEIFDDQFSVERPDGSNFTLKIRSTKLEDSAMYFCASRASRYNEQFFGPGTRLTVL.

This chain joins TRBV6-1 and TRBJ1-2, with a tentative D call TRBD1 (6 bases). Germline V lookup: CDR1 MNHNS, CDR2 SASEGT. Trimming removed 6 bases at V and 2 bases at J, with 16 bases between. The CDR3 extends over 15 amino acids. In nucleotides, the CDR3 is TGTGCCAGCAGAGATAGGACAGCCTCGAACTATGGCTACACCTTC. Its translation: CASRDRTASNYGYTF.

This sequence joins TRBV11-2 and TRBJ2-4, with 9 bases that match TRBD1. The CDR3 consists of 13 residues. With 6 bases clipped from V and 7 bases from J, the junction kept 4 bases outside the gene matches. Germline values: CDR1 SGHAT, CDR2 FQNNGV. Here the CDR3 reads CASRGQGANIQYF. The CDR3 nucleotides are TGTGCCAGCAGGGGACAGGGTGCGAACATTCAGTACTTC.

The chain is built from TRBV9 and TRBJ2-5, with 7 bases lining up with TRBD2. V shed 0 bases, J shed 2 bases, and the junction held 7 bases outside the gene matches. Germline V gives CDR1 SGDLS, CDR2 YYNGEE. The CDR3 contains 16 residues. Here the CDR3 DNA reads TGTGCCAGCAGCGTAGAGGGGACTACGAAACAAGAGACCCAGTACTTC. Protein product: CASSVEGTTKQETQYF. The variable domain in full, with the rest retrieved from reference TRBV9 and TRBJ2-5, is DSGVTQTPKHLITATGQRVTLRCSPRSGDLSVYWYQQSLDQGLQFLIQYYNGEERAKGNILERFSAQQFPDLHSELNLSSLELGDSALYFCASSVEGTTKQETQYFGPGTRLLVL.

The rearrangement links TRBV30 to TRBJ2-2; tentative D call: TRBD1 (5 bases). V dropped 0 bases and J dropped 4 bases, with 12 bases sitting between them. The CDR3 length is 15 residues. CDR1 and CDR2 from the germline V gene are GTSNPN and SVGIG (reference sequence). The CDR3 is CAWSVRGLITGELFF. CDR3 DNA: TGTGCCTGGAGTGTAAGGGGTCTAATCACCGGGGAGCTGTTTTTT.